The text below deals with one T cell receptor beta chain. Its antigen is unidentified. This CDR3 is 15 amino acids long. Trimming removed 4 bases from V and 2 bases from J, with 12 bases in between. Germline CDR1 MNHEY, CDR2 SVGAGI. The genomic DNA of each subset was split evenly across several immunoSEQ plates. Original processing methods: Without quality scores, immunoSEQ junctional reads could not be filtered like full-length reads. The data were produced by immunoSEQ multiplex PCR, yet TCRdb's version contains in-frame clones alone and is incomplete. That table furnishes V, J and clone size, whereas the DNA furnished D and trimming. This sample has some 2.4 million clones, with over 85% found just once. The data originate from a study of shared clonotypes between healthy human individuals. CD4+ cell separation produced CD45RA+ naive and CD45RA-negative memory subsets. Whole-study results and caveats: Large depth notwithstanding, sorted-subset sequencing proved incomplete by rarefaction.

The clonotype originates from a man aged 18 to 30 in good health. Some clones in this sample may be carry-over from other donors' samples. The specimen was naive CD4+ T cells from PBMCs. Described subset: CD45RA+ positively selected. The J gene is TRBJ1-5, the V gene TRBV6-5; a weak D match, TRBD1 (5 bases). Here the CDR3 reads CASSFTGDRNQPQHF. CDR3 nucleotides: TGTGCCAGCAGTTTTACGGGGGACCGCAATCAGCCCCAGCATTTT.